The 12 T cell receptor beta chains below were found in one sample sequenced in a study of monozygotic twins with inflammatory bowel disease. After re-calling the 5' RACE reads, TCRdb lists one entry per CDR3 protein, DNA absent. The sample includes 400,000 to 500,000 distinct CDR3 sequences. Sequenced input: blood. The source is a human donor with ulcerative colitis or Crohn's disease, or a healthy co-twin of an affected twin (not recorded which).

This rearrangement joins TRBV5-1 to TRBJ2-2; TCRdb outputs TRBD1, but without DNA this stays unchecked. The CDR3 is made up of 14 amino acids. Germline loops: CDR1 SGHRS, CDR2 YFSETQ. The chain's CDR3 is CASSLGHQTGELFF.

V usage is TRBV7-2 and J usage is TRBJ2-7; TCRdb returns TRBD2, unconfirmable since there is no DNA. This CDR3 has 14 residues. The V gene's germline CDR1 is SGHTA and CDR2 FQGNSA. The CDR3 sequence is CASSLDGPRNEQYF. Full variable domain (outside the CDR3, taken from reference TRBV7-2 and TRBJ2-7): GAGVSQSPSNKVTEKGKDVELRCDPISGHTALYWYRQSLGQGLEFLIYFQGNSAPDKSGLPSDRFSAERTGGSVSTLTIQRTQQEDSAVYLCASSLDGPRNEQYFGPGTRLTVT.

The chain joins TRBV7-9 to TRBJ1-1; TCRdb indicates TRBD1, and absent DNA this call remains unverified. The CDR3 runs 14 residues. Looked up from germline, CDR1 is SEHNR and CDR2 is FQNEAQ (reference sequence). The CDR3 sequence is CASSPGRYLREAFF.

The chain combines TRBV11-3 with TRBJ2-2; the TRBD2 assignment by TCRdb is unverifiable without DNA. CDR1 is SGHNT and CDR2 is YENEEA in the germline V gene. The CDR3 totals 16 residues. The CDR3: CASSLAGGATTGELFF.

V gene TRBV7-9 combines with J gene TRBJ2-2; TCRdb's D call, TRBD2, is unchecked because there is no DNA. The CDR3 consists of 15 residues. CDR1 is SEHNR, CDR2 FQNEAQ, per germline (reference sequence). The CDR3 region is CASSRAVGDTGELFF.

CDR3: CASNGVATQYF. The chain recombines TRBV28 with TRBJ2-5. The CDR3 has 11 amino acids. CDR1 is MDHEN and CDR2 is SYDVKM in the germline V gene.

The gene calls are TRBV20-1 and TRBJ2-5. The germline gives CDR1 DFQATT, CDR2 SNEGSKA (reference sequence). This CDR3 comprises 13 residues. The CDR3 loop reads CSARVQNQETQYF.

The chain recombines TRBV29-1 with TRBJ1-2; the D call from TCRdb, TRBD1, cannot be confirmed without DNA. Germline V CDR1 and CDR2: SQVTM, ANQGSEA. The CDR3 covers 12 residues. The CDR3 region is CSVELGADGYTF.

V usage is TRBV6-1 and J usage is TRBJ1-5; TCRdb outputs TRBD1, but without DNA this stays unchecked. Germline V lookup: CDR1 MNHNS, CDR2 SASEGT. This CDR3 has 15 amino acids. The CDR3 region is CASRRDGTSGQPQHF.

V is TRBV19 and J is TRBJ2-5; there is no DNA to check the TCRdb D call of TRBD2. Looked up from germline, CDR1 is LNHDA and CDR2 is SQIVND (reference sequence). The CDR3 sequence is 15 residues long. CDR3 residues: CASRAQRENQETQYF.

The J gene is TRBJ2-3, the V gene TRBV6-5. The germline V gene encodes CDR1 MNHEY and CDR2 SVGAGI. The CDR3 totals 14 residues. The chain's CDR3 is CASSHPGRTDTQYF.

The genes are TRBV12-1 and TRBJ2-7; TCRdb indicates TRBD1, and absent DNA this call remains unverified. TRBV12-1 is deemed a pseudogene. This CDR3 has 16 amino acids. The chain's CDR3 is CASSVPSQGFPHEQYF.